This note documents a single TCR beta chain sequence. With random hexamers, about 0.5 to 1 ug RNA was reverse transcribed. Across 54 Vbeta and 13 Jbeta, TCR beta CDR3 was amplified with immunoSEQ multiplex PCR. TCRdb ran MiXCR on the immunoSEQ multiplex PCR reads and lists one entry per CDR3 protein. This table has 200,000 or so distinct CDR3 sequences, around nine tenths appearing once. The sample originates from a study of CD8 T cells in Susac syndrome. V gave up 9 bases and J gave up 0 bases, with 11 bases separating them. Germline CDR1 and CDR2: LNHDA and SQIVND (reference sequence). The CDR3 is made up of 14 amino acids.

This sequence was found in a human donor with multiple sclerosis. Sample: CD8+ T cells from PBMCs. This chain joins TRBV19 and TRBJ2-2, with D possibly matching TRBD2 (5 bases). The CDR3 DNA reads TGTGCCAGCCGAGGGTTCGCGAACACCGGGGAGCTGTTTTTT. This encodes CASRGFANTGELFF.